A single sample gave rise to the 15 T cell receptor beta chains below, sequenced in a study of beta chain features in type 1 diabetes. Whole-study findings and limits: Across all four CD4+ subsets, people with type 1 diabetes showed modestly shorter TCRB CDR3s.

Every bit of the isolated RNA underwent reverse transcription, so sequencing read expressed TCRB transcripts. The assay was immunoSEQ multiplex PCR, and TCRdb's table has in-frame clones only and misses some. The profile shows 310,000 or so clones, 15% of them singletons. For these receptors, no antigen is known. Specimen: naive CD4+ T cells from blood. Receptors originate from a man aged 18 to 29 with type 1 diabetes.

The chain employs TRBV18 and TRBJ2-3, with TRBD2 matching 7 bases. This CDR3 contains 15 residues. V lost 2 bases and J lost 1; bases outside the gene matches: 3. Germline values: CDR1 KGHSH, CDR2 LQKENI. The CDR3: CASSPAGRGTDTQYF. DNA for the CDR3: TGTGCCAGCTCACCAGCGGGGAGGGGCACAGATACGCAGTATTTT. Looking up the rest from reference TRBV18 and TRBJ2-3 gives the full variable domain: NAGVMQNPRHLVRRRGQEARLRCSPMKGHSHVYWYRQLPEEGLKFMVYLQKENIIDESGMPKERFSAEFPKEGPSILRIQQVVRGDSAAYFCASSPAGRGTDTQYFGPGTRLTVL.

This chain links TRBV9 with TRBJ1-2; 10 nucleotides agree with TRBD1. The CDR3 runs 16 residues. Unmatched junction bases numbered 9, after V lost 2 bases and J lost 5 bases. Germline CDR1 is SGDLS and CDR2 is YYNGEE. In nucleotides, the CDR3 is TGTGCCAGCAGCGTCACTAGGGACAGGGGCCCTTATGGCTACACCTTC. Translation gives CASSVTRDRGPYGYTF.

This clone has just a few counts. The chain recombines TRBV29-1 with TRBJ2-7; 7 nucleotides agree with TRBD1. Trimming cost V 6 bases and J 3 bases; bases outside gene matches: 8. This CDR3 is built from 13 residues. Germline loops: CDR1 SQVTM, CDR2 ANQGSEA. CDR3 in DNA: TGCAGCGTGGGCCAAGGGGGCTACTACGAGCAGTACTTC. Encoded protein: CSVGQGGYYEQYF.

This chain connects TRBV9 to TRBJ2-5; 7 nucleotides line up with TRBD2. Losses at the gene ends were 1 base for V and 3 bases for J; bases not matched to a gene: 6. CDR1 and CDR2 (germline): SGDLS, YYNGEE. The length of the CDR3 is 15 residues. The CDR3 loop is CASSVSPGGEETQYF. CDR3 in DNA: TGTGCCAGCAGCGTAAGTCCGGGGGGAGAAGAGACCCAGTACTTC.

This clone was observed a handful of times. The rearrangement joins TRBV5-4 to TRBJ1-4; D gene ambiguous. The CDR3 loop spans 12 amino acids. Germline CDR1 and CDR2: SGHNT and YYREEE (reference sequence). Trimming shortened V by 1 base and J by 7 bases, and 5 bases separated the two germline ends. CDR3 coding DNA: TGTGCCAGCAGCTTGAACGGTGAAAAACTGTTTTTT. Protein product: CASSLNGEKLFF.

Only a few counts were recorded for this clone. V gene TRBV23-1 combines with J gene TRBJ1-4, with TRBD1 matching over 10 bases. TRBV23-1 is flagged as an ORF with uncertain function. The V gene end was trimmed by 6 bases and the J gene end by 7 bases; junction bases not matched to a gene: 17. This CDR3 comprises 18 residues. The CDR3 is CASRERDRGLWNPEKLFF. The CDR3 region has the DNA TGCGCCAGCAGGGAACGGGACAGGGGATTATGGAATCCTGAAAAACTGTTTTTT.

The CDR3 region is CASSRGTGSLVYEQYF. In DNA form, the CDR3 reads TGTGCCAGCAGTCGTGGGACAGGCTCCCTGGTCTACGAGCAGTACTTC. V is TRBV5-4 and J is TRBJ2-7, with 8 bases fitting TRBD1. Losses at the gene ends were 5 bases for V and 3 bases for J; bases not matched to a gene: 13. The length of the CDR3 is 16 residues. CDR1 is SGHNT, CDR2 YYREEE, per germline (reference sequence).

The chain links TRBV20-1 to TRBJ2-5; D gene uncertain. CDR1 DFQATT and CDR2 SNEGSKA come from the germline V gene (reference sequence). V gave up 6 bases and J gave up 5 bases, with 10 bases separating them. The CDR3 totals 11 residues. The CDR3 region is CSAKEYETQYF. As DNA, the CDR3 is TGCAGTGCGAAGGAGTATGAGACCCAGTACTTC.

The gene calls are TRBV5-1 and TRBJ1-1; 7 bases fit TRBD1. This CDR3 has 16 amino acids. The germline V gene has CDR1 SGHRS and CDR2 YFSETQ. V shed 1 base and J 4 bases; nucleotides not matched to a gene: 10. Here the CDR3 reads CASSLRTGASGTEAFF. The CDR3 DNA reads as TGCGCCAGCAGCTTGAGAACAGGGGCTTCGGGCACTGAAGCTTTCTTT.

The chain carries TRBV2 and TRBJ1-5, with 9 bases identical to TRBD1. The CDR3 sequence is 15 residues long. In germline, CDR1 is SNHLY, CDR2 FYNNEI. J gave up 0 bases and V 6 bases, and 3 bases lay outside the gene matches. CDR3 sequence: CASREQGASNQPQHF. CDR3 coding DNA: TGTGCCAGCAGAGAACAGGGGGCTAGCAATCAGCCCCAGCATTTT.

This clone has only a few counts. Here the CDR3 reads CASSLSRDTQYF. Written as DNA, the CDR3 is TGCGCCAGCAGCTTGTCGCGAGATACGCAGTATTTT. J is TRBJ2-3 and V is TRBV5-1; D gene unclear. V lost 1 base to trimming and J lost 5 bases, with 5 bases between them. Germline loops: CDR1 SGHRS, CDR2 YFSETQ. CDR3 size: 12 residues.

V usage is TRBV7-6 and J usage is TRBJ2-1; D gene ambiguous. The germline gives CDR1 SGHVS, CDR2 FNYEAQ. The CDR3 consists of 11 residues. Between the trimmed V and J ends, which lost 5 bases and 3 bases, there was a span of 2 bases. The CDR3 sequence: CASSRYNEQFF. Written as DNA, the CDR3 is TGTGCCAGCAGCCGCTACAATGAGCAGTTCTTC. The variable domain in full, with the rest retrieved from reference TRBV7-6 and TRBJ2-1, is GAGVSQSPRYKVTKRGQDVALRCDPISGHVSLYWYRQALGQGPEFLTYFNYEAQQDKSGLPNDRFSAERPEGSISTLTIQRTEQRDSAMYRCASSRYNEQFFGPGTRLTVL.

Note on this clone: Other DNA sequences of this sample code for an identical CDR3. The CDR3 DNA reads TGCGCCAGCAGCCAGAACTACGAGCAGTACTTC. Amino acid sequence: CASSQNYEQYF. The chain employs TRBV5-1 and TRBJ2-7; D not certain. CDR1 and CDR2 (germline): SGHRS, YFSETQ. V was cut by 4 bases and J by 3 bases, with 5 bases left in between. This CDR3 spans 11 amino acids. Supplemented by reference TRBV5-1 and TRBJ2-7, the full variable domain reads KAGVTQTPRYLIKTRGQQVTLSCSPISGHRSVSWYQQTPGQGLQFLFEYFSETQRNKGNFPGRFSGRQFSNSRSEMNVSTLELGDSALYLCASSQNYEQYFGPGTRLTVT.

V and J are TRBV2 and TRBJ2-3; 8 positions match TRBD2. The length of the CDR3 is 14 residues. Germline CDR1 SNHLY, CDR2 FYNNEI. J lost 7 bases, V lost 9 bases, and 12 bases had no gene match. CDR3 residues: CARKETGGQNTQYF. The CDR3 nucleotides are TGTGCCAGGAAAGAGACGGGGGGGCAAAATACGCAGTATTTT. Supplemented by reference TRBV2 and TRBJ2-3, the full variable domain reads EPEVTQTPSHQVTQMGQEVILRCVPISNHLYFYWYRQILGQKVEFLVSFYNNEISEKSEIFDDQFSVERPDGSNFTLKIRSTKLEDSAMYFCARKETGGQNTQYFGPGTRLTVL.

The gene calls are TRBV7-2 and TRBJ2-1; D remains unclear. CDR3 size: 14 residues. Trimming pared 2 bases from V and 6 bases from J, leaving 11 bases between. The V gene's germline CDR1 is SGHTA and CDR2 FQGNSA. DNA of the CDR3: TGTGCCAGCAGCTTATTTTCGGTCGGCAATGAGCAGTTCTTC. The encoded protein is CASSLFSVGNEQFF.